These 32 T cell receptor beta chains came from one sample sequenced in a study of beta chain features in type 1 diabetes. Antigens for these TCRs are unknown. What was sequenced were expressed TCRB transcripts, since all of the isolated RNA had been reverse transcribed. Repertoires were generated with immunoSEQ multiplex PCR, while TCRdb's copy carries only in-frame clones and drops some. Of under 130,000 clones listed, 25% to 30% were seen once; the top ten hold about 0.57%. Study-level results: Shorter TCRB CDR3s, moderately but significantly so, were found in Type 1 diabetes patients in all four CD4+ subsets.

The sample comprised central memory CD4+ T cells from blood. These receptor sequences come from a woman aged 18-35 years with type 1 diabetes.

V gene TRBV5-5 combines with J gene TRBJ1-5; TRBD1 aligns across 8 bases. V was clipped by 4 bases and J by 3 bases; unmatched bases: 6. The CDR3 has 15 amino acids. The germline CDR1 and CDR2 sequences are SGHKS and YYEKEE (reference sequence). The CDR3 DNA follows: TGTGCCAGCAGCCACCGGACAGGGATCAATCAGCCCCAGCATTTT. This codes for CASSHRTGINQPQHF.

The chain uses TRBV25-1 and TRBJ2-1; 15 bases are shared with TRBD2. CDR3 length equals 18 residues. With 2 bases clipped from V and 3 bases from J, the junction kept 5 bases outside the gene matches. Per the germline V gene, CDR1 is MGHDK and CDR2 is SYGVNS. The CDR3 sequence is CASSELPGLAGGYNEQFF. The CDR3 DNA sequence: TGTGCCAGCAGTGAACTACCGGGACTAGCGGGGGGCTACAATGAGCAGTTCTTC.

This clone was counted between two and nine times. This rearrangement joins TRBV11-3 to TRBJ2-4, with 9 bases that match TRBD2. Germline V CDR1 and CDR2: SGHNT, YENEEA. This CDR3 region has 18 residues. With V trimmed by 0 bases and J by 2 bases, 8 bases remained unmatched. The CDR3 loop is CASSLDHSGSTSKNIQYF. In DNA, the CDR3 is TGTGCCAGCAGCTTAGACCATAGCGGGAGCACGTCCAAAAACATTCAGTACTTC.

The chain joins TRBV7-9 to TRBJ1-4; D is unclear. CDR3 length: 14 amino acids. Germline V gives CDR1 SEHNR, CDR2 FQNEAQ (reference sequence). Trimming took off 1 base at V and 3 bases at J, with 6 bases between the two ends. This CDR3 reads CASSLGEANEKLFF. CDR3 bases: TGTGCCAGCAGCTTAGGGGAGGCTAATGAAAAACTGTTTTTT.

This clone came up a few times. The rearrangement joins TRBV6-9 to TRBJ2-3, with a weak D call TRBD2 (7 bases). The CDR3 extends over 15 amino acids. Germline-derived CDR1 and CDR2 are MNHGY and SVAAGI. V was trimmed by 5 bases and J by 5 bases, leaving 17 bases between them. Here the CDR3 reads CASSIQGGEGDTQYF. CDR3 nucleotide sequence: TGTGCCAGCAGTATCCAAGGGGGGGAGGGAGATACGCAGTATTTT.

In its sample, this clone was seen a few times. The chain employs TRBV11-2 and TRBJ1-1, with D possibly matching TRBD1 (6 bases). V lost 5 bases, J lost 4 bases, and 14 bases lay in between. Germline CDR1 SGHAT, CDR2 FQNNGV. The CDR3 is made up of 14 amino acids. CDR3 nucleotide sequence: TGTGCCAGCAGCCCCCGGGACACCTTCACTGAAGCTTTCTTT. It is translated as CASSPRDTFTEAFF.

This sequence joins TRBV2 and TRBJ1-1; 10 bases are shared with TRBD1. V lost 7 bases and J lost 4; bases outside the gene matches: 3. The germline V gene has CDR1 SNHLY and CDR2 FYNNEI. This CDR3 has 13 residues. CDR3: CASNDRGLTEAFF. The CDR3 DNA is TGTGCCAGCAATGACAGGGGGCTCACTGAAGCTTTCTTT.

The chain carries TRBV7-9 and TRBJ2-2, with 7 bases aligning to TRBD1. The V gene's germline CDR1 is SEHNR and CDR2 FQNEAQ (reference sequence). The CDR3 is made up of 15 amino acids. The ends lost 5 bases at V and 6 bases at J; junction bases unmatched: 9. Written as DNA, the CDR3 is TGTGCCAGCAGCCAGGGGGTCGGTTTATCCGGGGAGCTGTTTTTT. Translating gives CASSQGVGLSGELFF.

The chain is built from TRBV7-2 and TRBJ1-1, with unresolved D. V lost 5 bases to trimming and J lost 1 base, with 8 bases between them. The CDR3 totals 13 residues. Germline V lookup: CDR1 SGHTA, CDR2 FQGNSA. CDR3 sequence: CASSQTENTEAFF. The CDR3 nucleotides are TGTGCCAGCAGCCAAACAGAGAACACTGAAGCTTTCTTT.

This clone was seen a few times. The V call is TRBV29-1, the J call TRBJ2-3; D is unresolved. This CDR3 is built from 14 residues. The V gene lost 3 bases and the J gene lost 0 bases, with 10 bases spanning the gap. Germline CDR1 and CDR2: SQVTM and ANQGSEA. CDR3 residues: CSVDGGTSTDTQYF. CDR3 coding DNA: TGCAGCGTTGATGGCGGTACTAGCACAGATACGCAGTATTTT.

The rearrangement links TRBV25-1 to TRBJ2-1; no clear D. Trimming left V 4 bases short and J 10 bases short, with 20 bases between. The CDR3 runs 15 residues. The V gene's germline CDR1 is MGHDK and CDR2 SYGVNS. CDR3 DNA: TGTGCCAGCAGTGGCGATGGGTGGGCCCCCAGCGAGCAGTTCTTC. It specifies CASSGDGWAPSEQFF.

This chain links TRBV18 with TRBJ2-3, with 12 bases lining up with TRBD2. Looked up from germline, CDR1 is KGHSH and CDR2 is LQKENI. This CDR3 region has 20 residues. After removal of 3 bases from V and 2 bases from J, the junction contained 15 bases not matched to a gene. The CDR3 nucleotides are TGTGCCAGCTCACCCCACGGACTAGCGGGATCCTTAACCCTCACAGATACGCAGTATTTT. It translates to CASSPHGLAGSLTLTDTQYF.

Only a few counts were recorded for this clone. The chain has TRBV19 and TRBJ2-3; D remains unclear. The length of the CDR3 is 12 residues. The V gene lost 4 bases and the J gene lost 6 bases, with 8 bases spanning the gap. Germline V gene lookup returns CDR1 LNHDA and CDR2 SQIVND (reference sequence). The CDR3, as DNA: TGTGCCAGTAGTACGGGTTACGATACGCAGTATTTT. Its protein product is CASSTGYDTQYF.

The rearrangement uses TRBV7-8 and TRBJ2-7; 10 bases map to TRBD2. V dropped 2 bases and J dropped 6; count of bases not matched to a gene: 10. CDR3 length: 16 residues. Looked up from germline, CDR1 is SGHVS and CDR2 is FQNEAQ. DNA for the CDR3: TGTGCCAGCAGCTTATTTAGCGGGAGGTACTCTCCCGAGCAGTACTTC. Its translation is CASSLFSGRYSPEQYF.

The chain couples TRBV2 to TRBJ1-1; D is uncertain. The CDR3 length is 13 residues. Trimming pared 2 bases from V and 2 bases from J, leaving 6 bases between. The germline V gene has CDR1 SNHLY and CDR2 FYNNEI. This CDR3 is CASSEQTNTEAFF. The CDR3 DNA reads TGTGCCAGCAGTGAACAGACTAACACTGAAGCTTTCTTT. The whole variable domain, remainder taken from reference TRBV2 and TRBJ1-1, is EPEVTQTPSHQVTQMGQEVILRCVPISNHLYFYWYRQILGQKVEFLVSFYNNEISEKSEIFDDQFSVERPDGSNFTLKIRSTKLEDSAMYFCASSEQTNTEAFFGQGTRLTVV.

The gene calls are TRBV7-2 and TRBJ2-3; D uncertain. The CDR3 totals 13 residues. V was pared by 0 bases and J by 14 bases, with 15 bases between. The germline CDR1 and CDR2 sequences are SGHTA and FQGNSA. The CDR3 nucleotides read TGTGCCAGCAGCTTAGCCAGCTCAGGTCATACGTATTTT. Residues: CASSLASSGHTYF.

The CDR3 loop reads CATHSLGGGVGELFF. In DNA, the CDR3 is TGTGCCACCCACTCCCTTGGGGGAGGGGTTGGGGAGCTGTTTTTT. This chain links TRBV7-8 with TRBJ2-2, with TRBD2 matching 7 bases. This CDR3 spans 15 amino acids. Germline V gene sequence: CDR1 SGHVS, CDR2 FQNEAQ. Unmatched junction bases numbered 16, after V lost 10 bases and J lost 8 bases.

The rearrangement joins TRBV6-4 to TRBJ2-3; TRBD2 aligns across 11 bases. Trimming cost V 4 bases and J 4 bases; bases outside gene matches: 1. This CDR3 comprises 14 residues. CDR1 and CDR2 (germline): MRHNA, SNTAGT. This CDR3 reads CASSVAGGPDTQYF. The CDR3 DNA sequence: TGTGCCAGCAGTGTAGCGGGAGGGCCAGATACGCAGTATTTT.

This chain uses TRBV28 with TRBJ2-1; 8 positions match TRBD2. This CDR3 has 14 amino acids. Germline values: CDR1 MDHEN, CDR2 SYDVKM. V shed 6 bases and J 10 bases; nucleotides not matched to a gene: 11. CDR3 coding DNA: TGTGCCAGCAGACTCCCCCAAAGCGGGAGCGAGCAGTTCTTC. It encodes CASRLPQSGSEQFF. The whole variable domain, filled in from reference TRBV28 and TRBJ2-1, reads DVKVTQSSRYLVKRTGEKVFLECVQDMDHENMFWYRQDPGLGLRLIYFSYDVKMKEKGDIPEGYSVSREKKERFSLILESASTNQTSMYLCASRLPQSGSEQFFGPGTRLTVL.

The V gene is TRBV7-8, the J gene TRBJ1-5; the D is unclear. This CDR3 has 14 residues. Germline loops: CDR1 SGHVS, CDR2 FQNEAQ. Trimming pared 1 base from V and 5 bases from J, leaving 9 bases between. The CDR3 is CASSLGQAYQPQHF. In DNA, the CDR3 is TGTGCCAGCAGCTTAGGGCAGGCCTATCAGCCCCAGCATTTT.

This clone was counted only a few times. The chain has TRBV7-2 and TRBJ2-7; the D gene is possibly TRBD1 (5 bases). V gave up 3 bases and J gave up 2 bases, with 14 bases separating them. This CDR3 is built from 15 residues. Germline CDR1 SGHTA, CDR2 FQGNSA. In DNA form, the CDR3 reads TGTGCCAGCAGCTTGTGGTGGAAGGGGCCCTACGAGCAGTACTTC. The encoded protein is CASSLWWKGPYEQYF.

The table lists this clone with a few counts. The chain has TRBV10-3 and TRBJ2-1, with TRBD2 matching over 8 bases. In germline, CDR1 is ENHRY, CDR2 SYGVKD. This CDR3 is built from 16 residues. V shed 3 bases and J 5 bases; nucleotides not matched to a gene: 9. For the CDR3, the DNA is TGTGCCATCAGTGACCCAACTAGCGGAGTGAACAATGAGCAGTTCTTC. Encoded protein: CAISDPTSGVNNEQFF.

The J gene is TRBJ1-4, the V gene TRBV28; D gene uncertain. Germline lookup yields CDR1 MDHEN and CDR2 SYDVKM. The CDR3 has 12 amino acids. The V end was cut by 8 bases, the J end by 8 bases, with 12 bases between. The CDR3 is CASLTGVEKLFF. Here the CDR3 DNA reads TGTGCCAGCCTGACCGGGGTAGAAAAACTGTTTTTT.

This clone appeared once. The rearrangement joins TRBV27 to TRBJ1-1; 10 bases are a match to TRBD1. Trimming cost V 6 bases and J 7 bases; bases outside gene matches: 17. CDR1 and CDR2 (germline): MNHEY, SMNVEV (reference sequence). The CDR3 runs 17 residues. CDR3 coding DNA: TGTGCCAGCAGGACTCTGATAGAGACAGGGGGCAAGGGTGAAGCTTTCTTT. Protein: CASRTLIETGGKGEAFF.

The rearrangement joins TRBV29-1 to TRBJ1-1, with D tentatively TRBD1 (6 bases). The CDR3 length is 14 residues. Trimming pared 6 bases from V and 5 bases from J, leaving 19 bases between. The germline gives CDR1 SQVTM, CDR2 ANQGSEA. CDR3 bases: TGCAGCGTGGGGACAAGGGGCCCGCTAACTGAAGCTTTCTTT. Translated: CSVGTRGPLTEAFF.

The chain has TRBV6-5 and TRBJ2-2; 7 bases match TRBD1. Germline V gene data show CDR1 as MNHEY and CDR2 as SVGAGI. The CDR3 is 14 amino acids. Germline trimming cut 7 bases from V and 8 bases from J; bases unmatched to any gene: 10. The CDR3 DNA reads as TGTGCCAGCAACGACCGGGACAGCCTGGGGGAGCTGTTTTTT. It codes for CASNDRDSLGELFF.

There are a few counts of this clone. The V and J genes are TRBV4-2 and TRBJ2-2; D is unresolved. The germline CDR1 and CDR2 sequences are LGHNA and YNFKEQ. The CDR3 runs to 15 residues. V was shortened by 3 bases and J by 1 base, with 9 bases between the two germline ends. Here the CDR3 reads CASSHGAVNTGELFF. The DNA of the CDR3 is TGTGCCAGCAGCCATGGTGCGGTGAACACCGGGGAGCTGTTTTTT.

The chain has TRBV19 and TRBJ1-4; 7 positions agree with TRBD1. In germline, CDR1 is LNHDA, CDR2 SQIVND (reference sequence). The CDR3 runs to 14 residues. The junction had 4 bases not matched to a gene; V was cut back by 1 base and J by 8 bases. The CDR3 sequence is CASSIGQGREKLFF. CDR3 in DNA: TGTGCCAGTAGTATAGGACAGGGTCGGGAAAAACTGTTTTTT.

This clone was counted between two and nine times. V is TRBV14 and J is TRBJ2-2; TRBD2 agrees at 13 bases. Trimming at V came to 2 bases and at J to 4 bases, leaving 1 base not matched to a gene. Germline V gene lookup returns CDR1 SGHDN and CDR2 FVKESK. This CDR3 is built from 16 residues. CDR3: CASSQTSGRVTGELFF. The CDR3 DNA follows: TGTGCCAGCAGCCAAACTAGCGGGAGGGTCACCGGGGAGCTGTTTTTT.

J is TRBJ1-2 and V is TRBV29-1, with D tentatively TRBD1 (5 bases). Trimming cost V 3 bases and J 0 bases, with 5 bases left between them. Germline V gives CDR1 SQVTM, CDR2 ANQGSEA. The CDR3 loop spans 12 amino acids. The CDR3 is CSVDRANYGYTF. DNA for the CDR3: TGCAGCGTTGACAGGGCTAACTATGGCTACACCTTC.

The chain combines TRBV5-4 with TRBJ1-2, with D hard to call. V was shortened by 1 base and J by 3 bases, with 13 bases between the two germline ends. The CDR3 has 15 amino acids. The V gene's germline CDR1 is SGHNT and CDR2 YYREEE (reference sequence). The CDR3 region is CASSLTAGSYYGYTF. The CDR3 nucleotides are TGTGCCAGCAGCTTGACCGCGGGGTCTTACTATGGCTACACCTTC. The variable domain in full, completed from reference TRBV5-4 and TRBJ1-2, reads ETGVTQSPTHLIKTRGQQVTLRCSSQSGHNTVSWYQQALGQGPQFIFQYYREEENGRGNFPPRFSGLQFPNYSSELNVNALELDDSALYLCASSLTAGSYYGYTFGSGTRLTVV.

The chain has TRBV10-1 and TRBJ1-2; 7 bases agree with TRBD1. The V gene's germline CDR1 is WNHNN and CDR2 SYGVQD (reference sequence). This CDR3 has 13 residues. Germline trimming cut 6 bases from V and 5 bases from J; bases unmatched to any gene: 6. The chain's CDR3 is CASSPDRVYGYTF. For the CDR3, the DNA is TGCGCCAGCAGCCCTGACAGGGTATATGGCTACACCTTC.